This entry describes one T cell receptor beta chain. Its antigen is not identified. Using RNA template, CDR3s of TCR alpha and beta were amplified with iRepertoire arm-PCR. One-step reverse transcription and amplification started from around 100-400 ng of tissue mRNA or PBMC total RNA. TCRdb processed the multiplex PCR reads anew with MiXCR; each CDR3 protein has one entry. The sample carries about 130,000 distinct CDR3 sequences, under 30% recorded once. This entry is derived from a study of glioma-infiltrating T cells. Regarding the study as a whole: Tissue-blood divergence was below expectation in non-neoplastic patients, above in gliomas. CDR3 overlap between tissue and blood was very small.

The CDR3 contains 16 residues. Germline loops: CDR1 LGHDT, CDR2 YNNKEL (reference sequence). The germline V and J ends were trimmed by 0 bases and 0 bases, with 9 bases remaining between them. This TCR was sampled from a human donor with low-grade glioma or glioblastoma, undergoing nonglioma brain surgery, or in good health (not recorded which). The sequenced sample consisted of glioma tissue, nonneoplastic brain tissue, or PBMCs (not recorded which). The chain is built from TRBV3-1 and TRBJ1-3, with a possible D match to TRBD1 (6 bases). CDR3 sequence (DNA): TGTGCCAGCAGCCAAGATTGGGGGGCCTCTGGAAACACCATATATTTT. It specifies CASSQDWGASGNTIYF.